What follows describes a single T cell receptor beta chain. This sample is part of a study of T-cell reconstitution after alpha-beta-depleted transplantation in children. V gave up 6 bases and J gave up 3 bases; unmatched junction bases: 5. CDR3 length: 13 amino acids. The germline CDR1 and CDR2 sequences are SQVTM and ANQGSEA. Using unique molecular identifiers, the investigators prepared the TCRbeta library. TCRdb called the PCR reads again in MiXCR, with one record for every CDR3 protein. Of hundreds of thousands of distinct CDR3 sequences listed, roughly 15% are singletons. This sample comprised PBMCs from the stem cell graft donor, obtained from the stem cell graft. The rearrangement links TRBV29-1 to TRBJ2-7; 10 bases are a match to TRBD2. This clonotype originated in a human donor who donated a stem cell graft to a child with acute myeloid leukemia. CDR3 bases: TGCAGCGTCGGAAAGCGGGGGGGCTACGAGCAGTACTTC. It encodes CSVGKRGGYEQYF.